The rows below give T cell receptor beta chains drawn from one sample of a study of T cell responses to AZD1222 COVID-19 vaccine. Data came from immunoSEQ multiplex PCR; TCRdb stores just in-frame clones and leaves some out. The sample lists 120,000 to 150,000 clones; 90% to 95% were seen once. The material was peripheral blood, obtained on day 0 of AZD1222 vaccination. These receptors all stem from an adult in good health. Both conserved end residues are part of each CDR3. A D gene is named only where the DNA matches it firmly. The size of a clone is reported for some rows only, either as once, few or many, or as a class for expanded clones.

>TRBJ1-5|.|TRBV29-1|TRBD1
TGCAGCGTGGGGGGACAGGGTGGGAGTCAGCCCCAGCATTTT
CSVGGQGGSQPQHF
>TRBJ1-1|.|TRBV5-1|.
TGCGCCAGTACATTACAGGAGAGCACTGAAGCTTTCTTT
CASTLQESTEAFF
>TRBJ2-1|.|TRBV6-4|TRBD2
TGTGCCAGCAGTGAAAGCGGGGGCTCCTACAATGAGCAGTTCTTC
CASSESGGSYNEQFF
>TRBJ1-6|.|TRBV7-9|TRBD1
TGTGCCAGCAGCTTGGGGACAGCCAATTCACCCCTCCACTTT
CASSLGTANSPLHF
>TRBJ1-5|once|TRBV6-6|.
TGTGCCAGCAGTTACTCGCCGCACAATCAGCCCCAGCATTTT
CASSYSPHNQPQHF
>TRBJ2-5|.|TRBV2|TRBD2
TGTGCCAGCAGTGATGGGCTTACTAGCGGGGGGGCGCGTGAGACCCAGTACTTC
CASSDGLTSGGARETQYF
>TRBJ1-2|.|TRBV3-1/TRBV3-2|.
TGTGCCAGCAGCCAAGAGGGCAGGGGAAGCTATGGCTACACCTTC
CASSQEGRGSYGYTF
>TRBJ2-2|.|TRBV19|.
TGTGCCAGTACCCCCGACTACCCCACGAGAGGGACCGGGGAGCTGTTTTTT
CASTPDYPTRGTGELFF
>TRBJ1-1|once|TRBV29-1|.
TGCAGCGTTGAAGATAGGGGCAGGGCGAACACTGAAGCTTTCTTT
CSVEDRGRANTEAFF
>TRBJ1-1|.|TRBV7-9|.
TGTGCCAGCAGCTTAGCGGGGGGTTACACCGAAGCTTTCTTT
CASSLAGGYTEAFF
>TRBJ2-3|.|TRBV27|.
TGTGCCAGCAGTTCGATCTCTCGACATCCCACAGATACGCAGTATTTT
CASSSISRHPTDTQYF
>TRBJ2-1|.|TRBV18|.
TGTGCCAGCTCACCACGGAGGAGCTCCTACAATGAGCAGTTCTTC
CASSPRRSSYNEQFF
>TRBJ2-1|.|TRBV5-1|.
TGCGCCAGCAGCTTGGCGTCCTTTCCAGCGGAGTTCGACAATGAGCAGTTCTTC
CASSLASFPAEFDNEQFF
>TRBJ2-7|.|TRBV2|.
TGTGCCAGCAGCACCTACGAGCAGTACTTC
CASSTYEQYF
>TRBJ1-5|.|TRBV30|.
TGTGCCTGGAGTGAACAGGTAAATCAGCCCCAGCATTTT
CAWSEQVNQPQHF
>TRBJ2-7|.|TRBV5-8|.
TGTGCCAGCAGCTTGGACCATGTGGGGTCCGAGCAGTACTTC
CASSLDHVGSEQYF
>TRBJ2-1|.|TRBV5-4|TRBD2
TGTGCCAGCAAACTAGCGGGGGGACGCTCCTACAATGAGCAGTTCTTC
CASKLAGGRSYNEQFF
>TRBJ2-7|.|TRBV29-1|.
TGCAGCGTTGTAGACTCCTACGAGCAGTACTTC
CSVVDSYEQYF
>TRBJ2-7|.|TRBV9|TRBD1
TGTGCCAGCAGCGTAGGAGGACAGGGGGCCTACGAGCAGTACTTC
CASSVGGQGAYEQYF
>TRBJ1-5|once|TRBV3-1/TRBV3-2|.
TGTGCCAGCAGCCAACAAAGGAATCAGCCCCAGCATTTT
CASSQQRNQPQHF